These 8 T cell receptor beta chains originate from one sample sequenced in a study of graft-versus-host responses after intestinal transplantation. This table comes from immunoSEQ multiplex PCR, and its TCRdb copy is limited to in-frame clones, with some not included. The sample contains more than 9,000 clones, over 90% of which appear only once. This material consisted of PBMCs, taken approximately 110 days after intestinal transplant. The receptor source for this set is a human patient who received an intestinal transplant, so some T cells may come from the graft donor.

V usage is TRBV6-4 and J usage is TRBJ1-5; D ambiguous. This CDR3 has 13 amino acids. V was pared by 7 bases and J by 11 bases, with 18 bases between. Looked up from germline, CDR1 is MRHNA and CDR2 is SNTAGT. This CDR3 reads CASKAAATAAQHF. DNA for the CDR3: TGTGCCAGCAAAGCGGCAGCCACCGCAGCCCAGCATTTT.

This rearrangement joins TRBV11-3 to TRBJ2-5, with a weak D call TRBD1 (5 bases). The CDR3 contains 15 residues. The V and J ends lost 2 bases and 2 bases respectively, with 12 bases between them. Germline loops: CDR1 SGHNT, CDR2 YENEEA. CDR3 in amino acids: CASSLLTATQETQYF. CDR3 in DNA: TGTGCCAGCAGCTTATTGACAGCCACACAAGAGACCCAGTACTTC.

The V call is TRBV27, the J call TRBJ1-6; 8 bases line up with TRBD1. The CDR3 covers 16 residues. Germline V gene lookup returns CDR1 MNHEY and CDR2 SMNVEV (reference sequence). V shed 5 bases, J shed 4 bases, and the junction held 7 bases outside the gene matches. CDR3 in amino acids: CASSLRGTGYNSPLHF. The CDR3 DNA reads TGTGCCAGCAGTCTAAGGGGGACAGGTTATAATTCACCCCTCCACTTT.

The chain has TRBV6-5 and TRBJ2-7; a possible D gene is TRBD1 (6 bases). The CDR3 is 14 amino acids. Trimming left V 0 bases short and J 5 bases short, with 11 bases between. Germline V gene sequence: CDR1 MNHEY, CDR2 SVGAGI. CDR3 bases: TGTGCCAGCAGTTACTCGGGGGACACCAACGAGCAGTACTTC. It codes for CASSYSGDTNEQYF.

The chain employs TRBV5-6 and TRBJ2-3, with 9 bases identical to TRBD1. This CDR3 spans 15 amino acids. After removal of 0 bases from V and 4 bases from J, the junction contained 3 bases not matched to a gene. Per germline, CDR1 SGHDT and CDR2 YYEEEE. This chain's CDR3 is CASSLVQGAADTQYF. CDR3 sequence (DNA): TGTGCCAGCAGCTTGGTACAGGGGGCCGCAGATACGCAGTATTTT. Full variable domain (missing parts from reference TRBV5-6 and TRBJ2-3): DAGVTQSPTHLIKTRGQQVTLRCSPKSGHDTVSWYQQALGQGPQFIFQYYEEEERQRGNFPDRFSGHQFPNYSSELNVNALLLGDSALYLCASSLVQGAADTQYFGPGTRLTVL.

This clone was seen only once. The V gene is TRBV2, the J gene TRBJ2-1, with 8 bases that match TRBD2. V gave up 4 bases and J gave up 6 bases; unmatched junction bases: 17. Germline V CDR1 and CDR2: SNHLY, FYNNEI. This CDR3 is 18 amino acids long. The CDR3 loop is CASSAMAIGTSKGNEQFF. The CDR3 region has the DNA TGTGCCAGCAGTGCGATGGCCATCGGGACTAGTAAAGGCAATGAGCAGTTCTTC.

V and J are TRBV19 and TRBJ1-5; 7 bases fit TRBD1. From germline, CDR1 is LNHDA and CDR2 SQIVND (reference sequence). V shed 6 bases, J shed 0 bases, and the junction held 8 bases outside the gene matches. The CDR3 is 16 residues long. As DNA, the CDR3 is TGTGCCAGTAGCCCGGGACAGCTTTATAGCAATCAGCCCCAGCATTTT. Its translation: CASSPGQLYSNQPQHF.

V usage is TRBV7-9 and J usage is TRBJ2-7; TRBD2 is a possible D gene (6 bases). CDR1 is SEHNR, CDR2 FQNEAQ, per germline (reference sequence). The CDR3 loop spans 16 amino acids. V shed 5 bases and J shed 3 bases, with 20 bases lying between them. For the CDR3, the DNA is TGTGCCAGCAGCCCGACTTCGGGCGGGGTAAACTACGAGCAGTACTTC. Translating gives CASSPTSGGVNYEQYF.